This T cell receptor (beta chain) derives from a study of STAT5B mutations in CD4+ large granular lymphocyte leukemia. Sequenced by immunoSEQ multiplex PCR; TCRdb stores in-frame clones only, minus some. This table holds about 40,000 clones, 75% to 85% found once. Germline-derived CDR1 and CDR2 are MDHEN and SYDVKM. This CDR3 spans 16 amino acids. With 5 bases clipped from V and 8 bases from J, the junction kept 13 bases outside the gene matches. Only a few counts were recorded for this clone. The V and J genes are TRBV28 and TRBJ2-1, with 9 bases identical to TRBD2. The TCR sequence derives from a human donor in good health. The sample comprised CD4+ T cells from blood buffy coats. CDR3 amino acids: CASSTRGGANFDEQFF. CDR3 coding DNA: TGTGCCAGCAGTACTCGCGGGGGGGCGAATTTCGATGAGCAGTTCTTC.